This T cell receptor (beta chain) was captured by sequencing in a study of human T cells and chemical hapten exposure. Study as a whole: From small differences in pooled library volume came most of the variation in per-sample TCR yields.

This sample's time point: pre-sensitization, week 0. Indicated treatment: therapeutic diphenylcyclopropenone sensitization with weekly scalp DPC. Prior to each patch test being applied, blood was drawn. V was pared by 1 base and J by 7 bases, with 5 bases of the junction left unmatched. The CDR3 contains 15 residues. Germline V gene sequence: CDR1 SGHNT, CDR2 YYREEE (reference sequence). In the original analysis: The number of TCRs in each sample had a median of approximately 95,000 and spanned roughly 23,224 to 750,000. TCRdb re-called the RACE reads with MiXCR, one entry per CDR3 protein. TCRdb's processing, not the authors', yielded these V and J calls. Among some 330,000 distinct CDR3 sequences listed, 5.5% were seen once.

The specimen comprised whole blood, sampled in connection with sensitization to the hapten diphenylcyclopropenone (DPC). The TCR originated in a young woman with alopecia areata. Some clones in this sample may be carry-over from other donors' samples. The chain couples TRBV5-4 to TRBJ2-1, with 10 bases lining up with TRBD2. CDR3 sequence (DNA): TGTGCCAGCAGCTTGCGGAGCGGGGGGGGAAATGAGCAGTTCTTC. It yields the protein CASSLRSGGGNEQFF.